These 17 T cell receptor beta chains originate from one sample sequenced in a study of T cell responses to AZD1222 COVID-19 vaccine. Generated by immunoSEQ multiplex PCR, the TCRdb table keeps only in-frame clones and is missing some. Altogether 150,000 to 180,000 clones are present, 87% being singletons, with the ten largest covering about 8.9%. Sequencing used peripheral blood, obtained 28 days after the second AZD1222 dose. The receptors shown here come from an adult who received the AZD1222 COVID-19 vaccine.

This chain connects TRBV15 to TRBJ1-6; D is undetermined. Trimming took 8 bases from V and 10 from J, leaving 12 bases between them. CDR3 length: 12 amino acids. Germline V CDR1 and CDR2: LNHNV, YYDKDF (reference sequence). CDR3 sequence (DNA): TGTGCCACCGCTGAGGTGAAATCACCCCTCCACTTT. This gives the protein CATAEVKSPLHF.

In its sample, this clone was seen once. V usage is TRBV7-2 and J usage is TRBJ2-5; 10 nucleotides line up with TRBD2. The CDR3 contains 16 residues. J gave up 2 bases and V 3 bases, and 6 bases lay outside the gene matches. Per germline, CDR1 SGHTA and CDR2 FQGNSA. The CDR3 sequence is CASSFRTSGGQETQYF. CDR3 coding DNA: TGTGCCAGCAGCTTTCGGACTAGCGGTGGACAAGAGACCCAGTACTTC.

The rearrangement uses TRBV19 and TRBJ1-5; D call uncertain. This CDR3 comprises 13 residues. Trimming pared 10 bases from V and 7 bases from J, leaving 17 bases between. CDR1 LNHDA and CDR2 SQIVND come from the germline V gene (reference sequence). In nucleotides, the CDR3 is TGTGCCACCAGGAGGGTTGAAGGACAGCCCCAGCATTTT. Protein: CATRRVEGQPQHF. Full variable domain (outside the CDR3, taken from reference TRBV19 and TRBJ1-5): DGGITQSPKYLFRKEGQNVTLSCEQNLNHDAMYWYRQDPGQGLRLIYYSQIVNDFQKGDIAEGYSVSREKKESFPLTVTSAQKNPTAFYLCATRRVEGQPQHFGDGTRLSIL.

CDR3 sequence reads: CASSEDPEQEKLFF. The CDR3 DNA follows: TGTGCCAGCAGTGAGGACCCCGAGCAGGAAAAACTGTTTTTT. The chain employs TRBV14 and TRBJ1-4, with unresolved D. The germline V gene has CDR1 SGHDN and CDR2 FVKESK. The CDR3 contains 14 residues. The germline V and J ends were trimmed by 6 bases and 8 bases, with 16 bases remaining between them.

The chain employs TRBV3-1 (or the pseudogene TRBV3-2) and TRBJ2-1; 10 positions agree with TRBD2. The germline V gene encodes CDR1 LGHDT and CDR2 YNNKEL (reference sequence). Trimming cost V 4 bases and J 4 bases; bases outside gene matches: 4. The CDR3 loop spans 15 amino acids. The CDR3 DNA sequence: TGTGCCAGCAGCCCGACTAGCGGGTTTTACAATGAGCAGTTCTTC. It specifies CASSPTSGFYNEQFF.

J is TRBJ1-6 and V is TRBV6-5; 7 bases fit TRBD1. The CDR3 consists of 12 residues. V was clipped by 8 bases and J by 8 bases; unmatched bases: 3. CDR1 and CDR2 (germline): MNHEY, SVGAGI. The CDR3 spells CASGTGDSPLHF. CDR3 nucleotides: TGTGCCAGCGGCACAGGGGATTCACCCCTCCACTTT.

This clone was found once. The chain carries TRBV12-3 or TRBV12-4 and TRBJ2-5; the D is unclear. CDR3 length equals 10 residues. The V end was cut by 5 bases, the J end by 5 bases, with 3 bases between. Here the CDR3 DNA reads TGTGCCAGCAGTCTGGAGACCCAGTACTTC. This gives the protein CASSLETQYF.

This clone has just a few counts. This chain links TRBV12-5 with TRBJ2-3; D gene unclear. CDR1 and CDR2 from the germline V gene are LGHNT and FRNRAP. The CDR3 has 15 residues. V dropped 3 bases and J dropped 2 bases, with 12 bases sitting between them. This CDR3 reads CASGFSVASTDTQYF. The CDR3 DNA follows: TGTGCTAGTGGTTTTTCGGTAGCCTCCACAGATACGCAGTATTTT.

The CDR3 loop is CASSLGSRRGAHKNIQYF. Written as DNA, the CDR3 is TGTGCCAGCAGCTTGGGGTCTAGGCGAGGGGCCCATAAAAACATTCAGTACTTC. V is TRBV5-4 and J is TRBJ2-4, with D possibly called TRBD1 or TRBD2 (5 bases each). Trimming took 0 bases from V and 4 from J, leaving 20 bases between them. The germline V gene has CDR1 SGHNT and CDR2 YYREEE (reference sequence). The CDR3 covers 18 residues.

This chain links TRBV9 with TRBJ2-1; 9 bases are shared with TRBD2. J was trimmed by 10 bases and V by 0 bases; bases with no gene match: 8. Germline V lookup: CDR1 SGDLS, CDR2 YYNGEE. This CDR3 contains 15 residues. This chain's CDR3 is CASSVDAGGPPEQFF. The CDR3 coding sequence is TGTGCCAGCAGCGTAGATGCGGGAGGGCCCCCCGAGCAGTTCTTC.

The V and J genes are TRBV27 and TRBJ2-3; a weak D match, TRBD1 (5 bases). The CDR3 runs 12 residues. Germline V gene lookup returns CDR1 MNHEY and CDR2 SMNVEV (reference sequence). The germline V and J ends were trimmed by 5 bases and 5 bases, with 8 bases remaining between them. CDR3 sequence reads: CASSDQGDTQYF. The CDR3 nucleotides read TGTGCCAGCAGTGATCAGGGAGATACGCAGTATTTT.

The rearrangement links TRBV5-1 to TRBJ2-7; perhaps TRBD1 as D (6 bases). Germline assignment: CDR1 SGHRS and CDR2 YFSETQ. The CDR3 is 17 residues long. V was pared by 3 bases and J by 2 bases, with 21 bases between. CDR3 residues: CASSSDSISVFPYEQYF. CDR3 bases: TGCGCCAGCAGCTCGGACAGTATTAGCGTCTTCCCCTACGAGCAGTACTTC.

The gene calls are TRBV11-1 and TRBJ1-3, with D perhaps TRBD1 (6 bases). Trimming took 5 bases from V and 4 from J, leaving 15 bases between them. Germline CDR1 is SGHAT and CDR2 is FQDESV (reference sequence). CDR3 length: 15 residues. The DNA for the CDR3 is TGTGCCAGCAGCGAAGGTACAGGGATCGGAAACACCATATATTTT. Translation gives CASSEGTGIGNTIYF.

The chain is built from TRBV5-6 and TRBJ2-1, with 10 positions matching TRBD1. With V trimmed by 4 bases and J by 4 bases, 8 bases remained unmatched. The CDR3 has 16 residues. The germline V gene has CDR1 SGHDT and CDR2 YYEEEE. The CDR3 loop is CASSIWTGGDYNEQFF. The CDR3 DNA reads TGTGCCAGCAGCATCTGGACAGGGGGGGATTACAATGAGCAGTTCTTC.

This chain joins TRBV6-5 and TRBJ2-7; D is unclear. The germline gives CDR1 MNHEY, CDR2 SVGAGI. With 2 bases removed from V and 1 base from J, the gap between germline ends came to 3 bases. The CDR3 totals 12 residues. The CDR3 protein is CASSYSSYEQYF. As DNA, the CDR3 is TGTGCCAGCAGTTACAGTTCCTACGAGCAGTACTTC.

This clone was seen just once. The rearrangement uses TRBV3-1 (or the pseudogene TRBV3-2) and TRBJ1-4, with D maybe TRBD1 (5 bases). V lost 2 bases and J lost 7, with 14 bases in between. Germline CDR1 LGHDT, CDR2 YNNKEL (reference sequence). The CDR3 covers 15 residues. The CDR3 bases are TGTGCCAGCAGCCAACCCCCCTCGGGGGGTGAAAAACTGTTTTTT. Translation: CASSQPPSGGEKLFF.

The V gene is TRBV13, the J gene TRBJ2-1; weak D call: TRBD2 (5 bases). Germline V gene lookup returns CDR1 PRHDT and CDR2 FYEKMQ (reference sequence). The CDR3 covers 13 residues. Trimming pared 0 bases from V and 8 bases from J, leaving 8 bases between. The DNA of the CDR3 is TGTGCCAGCAGCTTAGGGAAGGGAGATGAGCAGTTCTTC. Translation: CASSLGKGDEQFF.